This record looks at one TCR beta chain sequence and its context. What it binds is unknown. Specified treatment: roughly 10-day PBMC culture with coronavirus spike peptide pools or control peptides (ViraFEST assay). Collection of the unexposed donor's CD4+ T cells took place before the COVID-19 pandemic (2011-2018). This record belongs to a study of vaccination and CD4 T cells after COVID-19. The CDR3 runs to 20 residues. V lost 2 bases, J lost 1 base, and 19 bases stayed unmatched. Germline assignment: CDR1 MNHEY and CDR2 SVGEGT. The study sequenced cultured CD4+ T cell DNA using the Oncomine TCR Beta short-read assay. TCRdb passed the PCR reads through MiXCR, listing each CDR3 protein once. The sample includes over 8,500 distinct CDR3 sequences, 60% of them seen just once.

The chain is built from TRBV6-2 or TRBV6-3 and TRBJ1-1; 7 nucleotides align to TRBD1. This TCR came from a human donor in good health. The specimen was CD4+ T cells from blood, cultured in vitro. The CDR3 loop is CASSYVRDRPNTHANTEAFF. The DNA of the CDR3 is TGTGCCAGCAGTTACGTGAGGGACAGACCGAACACACATGCGAACACTGAAGCTTTCTTT.